This record concerns one T cell receptor beta chain sequence. This CDR3 is 14 amino acids long. The V and J ends lost 5 bases and 7 bases, in that order; junction bases with no gene match: 6. Germline V lookup: CDR1 SEHNR, CDR2 FQNEAQ (reference sequence). This sample is drawn from a study of blood T cell repertoires in COVID-19. Study in general: Specimens from acute and convalescent COVID-19 originated in the United States, Italy and Spain. The cDNA or gDNA used as material had been derived from T cells, B-cell-depleted T cells, or PBMCs.

Original analysis: Amplification from reference gene primers served as the basis for estimated nucleated cell counts. The repertoire was sequenced with immunoSEQ multiplex PCR; TCRdb's copy has only in-frame clones and lacks some. V and J calls plus clone size are reproduced from that table; the DNA served to infer D and trimming. This sample carries around 220,000 clones, 65% to 85% of them seen once, and the ten largest clones take roughly 4%. The V call is TRBV7-9, the J call TRBJ1-5; 9 bases are shared with TRBD1. This receptor was obtained from a middle-aged woman with active or convalescent COVID-19. Sequencing input: peripheral blood. CDR3 DNA sequence: TGTGCCAGCAGCCCACAGGGGGCAGAACAGCCCCAGCATTTT. Encoded protein: CASSPQGAEQPQHF.